This T cell receptor (beta chain) derives from a study of blood T cell repertoires in COVID-19. Study summary: Sites in the United States, Italy and Spain provided acute and convalescent COVID-19 samples.

The CDR3 spans 15 residues. Germline V lookup: CDR1 SGHTA, CDR2 FQGNSA. V was pared by 5 bases and J by 2 bases, with 6 bases of the junction left unmatched. All enrollees were about 18 to 100 years old and from 24 US areas. Clinical history as reported by participants underpinned cohort assignment. The study recruited exposed participants who had met a COVID-19 case within 2 weeks before entry. Sequencing used immunoSEQ multiplex PCR; TCRdb keeps in-frame clones, though not all of them. The data hold hundreds of thousands of clones, with 80% to 90% observed a single time. The material sequenced was PBMCs or T cells enriched from blood (not recorded which). The chain links TRBV7-2 to TRBJ2-1; 7 bases map to TRBD2. The TCR sequence derives from a woman aged 45-59 years who had been exposed to COVID-19. The CDR3 region is CASSQGGGTYNEQFF. In DNA, the CDR3 is TGTGCCAGCAGCCAAGGCGGGGGAACCTACAATGAGCAGTTCTTC.